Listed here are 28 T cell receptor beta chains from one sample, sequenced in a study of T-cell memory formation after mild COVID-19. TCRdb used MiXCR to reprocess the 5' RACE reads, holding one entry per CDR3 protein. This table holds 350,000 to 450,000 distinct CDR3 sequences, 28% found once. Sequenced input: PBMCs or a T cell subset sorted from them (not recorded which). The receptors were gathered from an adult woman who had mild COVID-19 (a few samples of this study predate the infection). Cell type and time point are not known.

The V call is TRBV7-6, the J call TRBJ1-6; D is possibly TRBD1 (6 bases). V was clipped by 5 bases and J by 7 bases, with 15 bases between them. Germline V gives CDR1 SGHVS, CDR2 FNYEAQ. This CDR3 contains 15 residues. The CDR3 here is CASSLQQGRNSPLHF. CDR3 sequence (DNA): TGTGCCAGCAGCCTCCAACAGGGACGGAATTCACCCCTCCACTTT.

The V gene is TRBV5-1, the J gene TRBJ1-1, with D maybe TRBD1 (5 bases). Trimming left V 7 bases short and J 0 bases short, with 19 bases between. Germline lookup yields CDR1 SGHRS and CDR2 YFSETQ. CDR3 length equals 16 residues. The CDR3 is CASAIGYGAMNTEAFF. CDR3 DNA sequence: TGCGCCAGCGCCATTGGGTACGGGGCTATGAACACTGAAGCTTTCTTT.

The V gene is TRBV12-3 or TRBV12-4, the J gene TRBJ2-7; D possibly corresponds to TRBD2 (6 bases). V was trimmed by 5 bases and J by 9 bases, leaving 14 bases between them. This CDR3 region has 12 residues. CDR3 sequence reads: CASSASAGRQYF. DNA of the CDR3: TGTGCCAGCAGTGCTAGCGCAGGGAGGCAGTACTTC.

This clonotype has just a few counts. CDR3 protein: CATSRGLSTDTQYF. In DNA form, the CDR3 reads TGTGCCACCAGTCGTGGGCTTAGCACAGATACGCAGTATTTT. J is TRBJ2-3 and V is TRBV24-1; D call uncertain. This CDR3 is 14 amino acids long. Looked up from germline, CDR1 is KGHDR and CDR2 is SFDVKD. Between the trimmed V and J ends, which lost 6 bases and 0 bases, there was a span of 9 bases.

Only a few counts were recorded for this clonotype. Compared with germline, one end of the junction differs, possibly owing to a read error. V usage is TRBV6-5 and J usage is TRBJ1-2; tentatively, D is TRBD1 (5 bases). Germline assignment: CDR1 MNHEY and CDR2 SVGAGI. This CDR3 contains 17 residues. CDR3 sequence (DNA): TGTGCCAGCAGTAACTCTAGGCAGCTCCGGGGGAACTATGGCTACACCTTC. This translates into CASSNSRQLRGNYGYTF.

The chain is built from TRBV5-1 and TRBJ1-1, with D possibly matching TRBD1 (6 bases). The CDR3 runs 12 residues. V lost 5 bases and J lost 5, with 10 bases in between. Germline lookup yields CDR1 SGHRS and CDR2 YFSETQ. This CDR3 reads CASSQGLTEAFF. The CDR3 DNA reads TGCGCCAGCAGTCAGGGGTTGACTGAAGCTTTCTTT.

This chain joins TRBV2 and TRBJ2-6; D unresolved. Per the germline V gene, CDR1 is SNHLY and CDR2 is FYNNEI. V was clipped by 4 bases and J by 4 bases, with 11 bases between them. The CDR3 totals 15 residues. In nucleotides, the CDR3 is TGTGCCAGCAGTGCAGAAGAGTACGGGGCCAACGTCCTGACTTTC. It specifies CASSAEEYGANVLTF.

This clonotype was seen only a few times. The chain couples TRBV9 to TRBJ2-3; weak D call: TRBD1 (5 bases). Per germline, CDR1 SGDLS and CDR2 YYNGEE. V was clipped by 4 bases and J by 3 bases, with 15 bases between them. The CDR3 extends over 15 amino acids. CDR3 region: CASSLGPPRTDTQYF. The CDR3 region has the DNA TGTGCCAGCAGCCTGGGGCCCCCAAGGACAGATACGCAGTATTTT.

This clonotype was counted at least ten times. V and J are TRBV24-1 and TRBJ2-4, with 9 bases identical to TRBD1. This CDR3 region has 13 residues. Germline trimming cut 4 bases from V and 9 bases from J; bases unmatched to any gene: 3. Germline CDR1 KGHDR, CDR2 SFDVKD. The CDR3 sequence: CATSETGGFIQYF. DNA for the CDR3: TGTGCCACCAGTGAAACAGGGGGCTTCATTCAGTACTTC.

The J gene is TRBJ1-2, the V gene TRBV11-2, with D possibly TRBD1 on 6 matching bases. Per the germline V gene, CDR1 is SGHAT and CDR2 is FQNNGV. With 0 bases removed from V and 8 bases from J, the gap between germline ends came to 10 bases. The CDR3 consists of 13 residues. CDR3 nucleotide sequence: TGTGCCAGCAGCTTAGATCCGGGGGGCGGCTACACCTTC. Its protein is CASSLDPGGGYTF.

In DNA form, the CDR3 reads TGTGCCAGCAGCCTCGGATGGGGAACAGGGCTCACTGAAGCTTTCTTT. Encoded protein: CASSLGWGTGLTEAFF. This sequence joins TRBV9 and TRBJ1-1, with D maybe TRBD1 (6 bases). Germline V gene sequence: CDR1 SGDLS, CDR2 YYNGEE. V lost 4 bases to trimming and J lost 4 bases, with 20 bases between them. This CDR3 has 16 residues.

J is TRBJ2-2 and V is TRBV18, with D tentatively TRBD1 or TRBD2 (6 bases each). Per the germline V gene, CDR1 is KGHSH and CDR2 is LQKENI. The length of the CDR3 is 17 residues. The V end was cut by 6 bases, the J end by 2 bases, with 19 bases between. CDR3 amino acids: CASSPATRGGNTGELFF. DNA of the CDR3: TGTGCCAGCTCCCCCGCCACCAGGGGAGGCAACACCGGGGAGCTGTTTTTT.

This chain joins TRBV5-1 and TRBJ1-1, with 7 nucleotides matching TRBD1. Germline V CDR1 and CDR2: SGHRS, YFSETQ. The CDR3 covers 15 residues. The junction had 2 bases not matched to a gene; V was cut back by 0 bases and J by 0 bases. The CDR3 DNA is TGCGCCAGCAGCTTGGAGGGGGCCATGAACACTGAAGCTTTCTTT. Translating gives CASSLEGAMNTEAFF.

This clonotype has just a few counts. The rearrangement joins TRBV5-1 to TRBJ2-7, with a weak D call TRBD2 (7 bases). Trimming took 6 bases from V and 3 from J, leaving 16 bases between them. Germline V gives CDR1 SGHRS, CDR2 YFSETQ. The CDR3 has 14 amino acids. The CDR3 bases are TGCGCCAGCAACAAGGGGGGGAGCTACTACGAGCAGTACTTC. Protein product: CASNKGGSYYEQYF.

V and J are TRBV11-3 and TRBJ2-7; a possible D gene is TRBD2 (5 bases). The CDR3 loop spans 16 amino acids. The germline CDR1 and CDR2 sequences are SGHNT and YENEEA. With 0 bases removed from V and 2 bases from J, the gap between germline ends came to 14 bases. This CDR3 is CASSLDRERPAYEQYF. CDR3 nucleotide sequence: TGTGCCAGCAGCTTAGATCGGGAACGGCCCGCCTACGAGCAGTACTTC.

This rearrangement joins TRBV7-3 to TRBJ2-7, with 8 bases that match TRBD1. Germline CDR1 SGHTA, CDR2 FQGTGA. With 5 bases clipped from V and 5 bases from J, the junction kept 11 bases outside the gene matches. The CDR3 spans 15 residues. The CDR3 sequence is CASSLGQGEKNEQYF. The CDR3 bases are TGTGCCAGCAGCCTTGGACAGGGTGAAAAAAACGAGCAGTACTTC.

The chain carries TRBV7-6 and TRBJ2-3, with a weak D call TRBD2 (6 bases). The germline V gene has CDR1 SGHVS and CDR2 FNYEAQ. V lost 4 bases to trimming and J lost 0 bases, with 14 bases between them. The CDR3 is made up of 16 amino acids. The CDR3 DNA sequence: TGTGCCAGCAGCTACTCCCGGGACTGGAGCACAGATACGCAGTATTTT. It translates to CASSYSRDWSTDTQYF.

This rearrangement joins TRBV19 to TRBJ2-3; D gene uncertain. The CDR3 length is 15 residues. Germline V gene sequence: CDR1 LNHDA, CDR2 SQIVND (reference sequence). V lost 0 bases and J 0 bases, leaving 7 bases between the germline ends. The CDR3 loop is CASSIDLGSTDTQYF. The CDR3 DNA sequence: TGTGCCAGTAGTATAGATCTGGGCAGCACAGATACGCAGTATTTT. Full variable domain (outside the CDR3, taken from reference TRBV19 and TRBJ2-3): DGGITQSPKYLFRKEGQNVTLSCEQNLNHDAMYWYRQDPGQGLRLIYYSQIVNDFQKGDIAEGYSVSREKKESFPLTVTSAQKNPTAFYLCASSIDLGSTDTQYFGPGTRLTVL.

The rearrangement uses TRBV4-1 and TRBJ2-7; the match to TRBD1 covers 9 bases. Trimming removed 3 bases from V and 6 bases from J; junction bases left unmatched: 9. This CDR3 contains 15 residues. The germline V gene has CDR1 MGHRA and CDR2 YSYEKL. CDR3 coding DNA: TGCGCCAGCAGCCAGCAAGCCGGGACAGGGTTCGAGCAGTACTTC. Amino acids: CASSQQAGTGFEQYF.

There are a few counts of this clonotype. CDR3 DNA: TGTGCCAGCAGCCAAGAGGATAAGGGCCAAGAGACCCAGTACTTC. This gives the protein CASSQEDKGQETQYF. The gene calls are TRBV4-2 and TRBJ2-5, with D hard to call. CDR3 size: 15 residues. Germline V gene sequence: CDR1 LGHNA, CDR2 YNFKEQ. The V gene lost 0 bases and the J gene lost 1 base, with 9 bases spanning the gap.

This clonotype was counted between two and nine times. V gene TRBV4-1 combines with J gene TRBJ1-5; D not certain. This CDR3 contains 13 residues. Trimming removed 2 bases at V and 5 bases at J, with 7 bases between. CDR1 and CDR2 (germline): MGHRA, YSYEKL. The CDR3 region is CASSQWGYQPQHF. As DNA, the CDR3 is TGCGCCAGCAGCCAATGGGGATATCAGCCCCAGCATTTT.

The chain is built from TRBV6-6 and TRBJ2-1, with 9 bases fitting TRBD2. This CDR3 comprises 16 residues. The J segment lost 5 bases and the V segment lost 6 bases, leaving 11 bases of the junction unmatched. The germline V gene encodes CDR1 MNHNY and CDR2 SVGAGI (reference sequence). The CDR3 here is CASSHPRLAEDNEQFF. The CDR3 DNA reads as TGTGCCAGCAGCCACCCCCGACTAGCGGAGGACAATGAGCAGTTCTTC.

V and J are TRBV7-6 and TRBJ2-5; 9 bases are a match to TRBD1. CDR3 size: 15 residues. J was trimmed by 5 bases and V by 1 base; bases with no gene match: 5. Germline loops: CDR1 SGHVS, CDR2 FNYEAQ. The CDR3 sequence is CASSLGGQGWETQYF. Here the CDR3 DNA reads TGTGCCAGCAGCTTAGGGGGACAGGGATGGGAGACCCAGTACTTC.

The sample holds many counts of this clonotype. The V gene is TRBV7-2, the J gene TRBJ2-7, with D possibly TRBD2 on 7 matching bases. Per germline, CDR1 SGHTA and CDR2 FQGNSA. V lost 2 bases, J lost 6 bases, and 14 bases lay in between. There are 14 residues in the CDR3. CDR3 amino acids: CASSLSGTSGEQYF. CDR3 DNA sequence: TGTGCCAGCAGCTTAAGCGGGACAAGCGGCGAGCAGTACTTC.

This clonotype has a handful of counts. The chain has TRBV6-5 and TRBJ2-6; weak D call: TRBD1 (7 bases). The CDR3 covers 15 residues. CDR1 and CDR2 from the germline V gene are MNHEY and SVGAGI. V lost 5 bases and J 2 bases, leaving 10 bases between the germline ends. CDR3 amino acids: CASSGGGAGANVLTF. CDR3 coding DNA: TGTGCCAGCAGTGGAGGGGGCGCTGGGGCCAACGTCCTGACTTTC.

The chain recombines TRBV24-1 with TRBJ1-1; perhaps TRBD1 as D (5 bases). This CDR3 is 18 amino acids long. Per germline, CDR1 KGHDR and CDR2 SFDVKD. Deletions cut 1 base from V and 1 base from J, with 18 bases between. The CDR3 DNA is TGTGCCACCAGTGATTTAGAGGCGCGACAGCCCGAGAACACTGAAGCTTTCTTT. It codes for CATSDLEARQPENTEAFF.

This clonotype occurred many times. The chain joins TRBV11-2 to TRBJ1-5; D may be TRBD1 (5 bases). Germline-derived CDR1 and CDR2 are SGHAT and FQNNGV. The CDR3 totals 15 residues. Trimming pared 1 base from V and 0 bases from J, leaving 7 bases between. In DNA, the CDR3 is TGTGCCAGCAGCTTAGGGGGGTATAGCAATCAGCCCCAGCATTTT. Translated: CASSLGGYSNQPQHF.

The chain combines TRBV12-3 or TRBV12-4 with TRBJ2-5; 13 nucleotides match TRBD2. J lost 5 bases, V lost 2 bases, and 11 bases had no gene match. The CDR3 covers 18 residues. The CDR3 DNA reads TGTGCCAGCAGTTTACTCGTGACGGGACTAGCGGGAAGGGAGACCCAGTACTTC. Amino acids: CASSLLVTGLAGRETQYF.